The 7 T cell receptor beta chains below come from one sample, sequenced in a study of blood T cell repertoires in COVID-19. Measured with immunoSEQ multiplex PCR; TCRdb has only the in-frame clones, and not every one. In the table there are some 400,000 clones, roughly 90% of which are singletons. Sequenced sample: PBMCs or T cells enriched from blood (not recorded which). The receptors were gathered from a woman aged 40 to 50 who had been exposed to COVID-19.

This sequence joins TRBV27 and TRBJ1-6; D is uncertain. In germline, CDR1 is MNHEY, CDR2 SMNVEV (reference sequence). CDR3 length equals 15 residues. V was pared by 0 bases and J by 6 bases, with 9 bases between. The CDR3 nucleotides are TGTGCCAGCAGTTTATCCGGAGGGCTTAATTCACCCCTCCACTTT. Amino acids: CASSLSGGLNSPLHF.

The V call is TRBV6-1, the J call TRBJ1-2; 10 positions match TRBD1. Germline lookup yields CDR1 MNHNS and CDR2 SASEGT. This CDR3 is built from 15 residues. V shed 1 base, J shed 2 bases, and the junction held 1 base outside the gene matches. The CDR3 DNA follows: TGTGCCAGCAGTGAAGTGACAGGGGGCAACTATGGCTACACCTTC. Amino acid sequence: CASSEVTGGNYGYTF.

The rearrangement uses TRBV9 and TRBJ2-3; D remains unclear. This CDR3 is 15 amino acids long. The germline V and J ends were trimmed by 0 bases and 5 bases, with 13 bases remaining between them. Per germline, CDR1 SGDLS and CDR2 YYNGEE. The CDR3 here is CASSVVQSTVDTQYF. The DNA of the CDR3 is TGTGCCAGCAGCGTAGTACAGTCTACTGTAGATACGCAGTATTTT.

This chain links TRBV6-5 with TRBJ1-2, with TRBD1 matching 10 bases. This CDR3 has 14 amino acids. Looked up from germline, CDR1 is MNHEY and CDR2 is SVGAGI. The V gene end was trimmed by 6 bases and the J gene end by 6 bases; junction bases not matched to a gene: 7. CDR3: CASRRGGQGDGYTF. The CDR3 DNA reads TGTGCCAGCAGGCGAGGAGGACAGGGGGATGGCTACACCTTC.

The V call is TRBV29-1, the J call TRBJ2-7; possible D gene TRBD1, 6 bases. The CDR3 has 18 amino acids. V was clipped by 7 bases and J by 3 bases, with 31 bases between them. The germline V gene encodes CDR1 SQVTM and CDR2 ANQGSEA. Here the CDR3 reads CSGPSIPDSQGPCYEQYF. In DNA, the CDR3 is TGCAGCGGGCCCTCAATCCCAGACTCACAGGGACCCTGCTACGAGCAGTACTTC.

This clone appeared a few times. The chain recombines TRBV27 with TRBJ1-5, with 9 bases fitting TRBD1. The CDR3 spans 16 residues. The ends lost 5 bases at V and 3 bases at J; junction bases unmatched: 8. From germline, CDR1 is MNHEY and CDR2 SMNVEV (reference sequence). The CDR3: CASSPGQGAFNQPQHF. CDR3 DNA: TGTGCCAGCAGTCCGGGACAGGGTGCCTTCAATCAGCCCCAGCATTTT.

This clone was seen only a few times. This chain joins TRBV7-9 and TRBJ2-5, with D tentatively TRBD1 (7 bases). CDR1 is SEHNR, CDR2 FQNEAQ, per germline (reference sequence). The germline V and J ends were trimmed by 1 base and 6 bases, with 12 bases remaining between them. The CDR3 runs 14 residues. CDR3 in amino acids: CASSLEGAGKTQYF. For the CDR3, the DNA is TGTGCCAGCAGCTTAGAGGGGGCGGGGAAGACCCAGTACTTC. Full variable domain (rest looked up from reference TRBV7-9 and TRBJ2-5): DTGVSQNPRHKITKRGQNVTFRCDPISEHNRLYWYRQTLGQGPEFLTYFQNEAQLEKSRLLSDRFSAERPKGSFSTLEIQRTEQGDSAMYLCASSLEGAGKTQYFGPGTRLLVL.